A few counts support the clone carrying this T cell receptor (beta chain). Its antigen is unknown. As for time point: patch test 1, 2 weeks after DPC sensitization. The treatment is: therapeutic diphenylcyclopropenone sensitization with weekly scalp DPC. This specimen comes from a study of human T cells and chemical hapten exposure. Study context: Donors were sensitized with 2% DPC on the upper inner arm.

The authors' processing: A typical sample had some 95,000 TCRs, with roughly 20,000 to 690,600 overall. A single record per CDR3 protein comes from TCRdb applying MiXCR to the RACE reads. The V and J calls, along with clone size, are taken from TCRdb and not from the paper's own processing. The table shows some 180,000 distinct CDR3 sequences, with approximately 20% occurring only once. Study-wide results and caveats: Healthy people's immune response may differ from that of the donors, who had alopecia. Controls had significantly fewer large CDR3 similarity clusters than were formed by expanded TCRs.

V gave up 0 bases and J gave up 6 bases, with 8 bases separating them. The CDR3 runs to 14 residues. CDR1 is MGHRA and CDR2 is YSYEKL in the germline V gene. The clonotype comes from a woman in her forties or fifties with alopecia areata. Some clones in this sample may be carry-over from other donors' samples. The sequencing here drew on whole blood, taken in connection with sensitization to the hapten diphenylcyclopropenone (DPC). The genes are TRBV4-1 and TRBJ2-2; weak D call: TRBD1 (5 bases). CDR3 in amino acids: CASSQDRVPGELFF. As DNA, the CDR3 is TGCGCCAGCAGCCAAGACAGGGTACCCGGGGAGCTGTTTTTT.